This T cell receptor (beta chain) was documented in a study of regulatory T cells in long-lasting Graves disease. TCR beta libraries were built with iRepertoire HTBI primers and Arm-PCR of CDR3 regions. TCRdb ran MiXCR on the multiplex PCR reads and lists one entry per CDR3 protein. The sample lists roughly 400,000 distinct CDR3 sequences, about 17% occurring once. Trimming cost V 6 bases and J 2 bases; bases outside gene matches: 12. The CDR3 sequence is 16 residues long. Stated time point: newly diagnosed GD, antithyroid drugs for less than 3 months. Generation of the TCR library employed RNA extracted from PBMCs. From each patient, approximately 9 milliliters of peripheral blood was drawn and collected into an EDTA anticoagulant tube. This clonotype came up a few times. The data were also submitted as part of a second study, on T cells in Graves' hyperthyroidism and ophthalmopathy.

V is TRBV12-3 or TRBV12-4 and J is TRBJ1-2; 7 bases match TRBD1. This material consisted of peripheral blood mononuclear cells (PBMCs), taken at new diagnosis, from a patient treated with antithyroid drugs. This clonotype was sampled from a woman between 18 and 29 years old with Graves disease. CDR3: CASSPSGGGSNYGYTF. DNA of the CDR3: TGTGCCAGCAGCCCCTCAGGGGGGGGTTCCAACTATGGCTACACCTTC.